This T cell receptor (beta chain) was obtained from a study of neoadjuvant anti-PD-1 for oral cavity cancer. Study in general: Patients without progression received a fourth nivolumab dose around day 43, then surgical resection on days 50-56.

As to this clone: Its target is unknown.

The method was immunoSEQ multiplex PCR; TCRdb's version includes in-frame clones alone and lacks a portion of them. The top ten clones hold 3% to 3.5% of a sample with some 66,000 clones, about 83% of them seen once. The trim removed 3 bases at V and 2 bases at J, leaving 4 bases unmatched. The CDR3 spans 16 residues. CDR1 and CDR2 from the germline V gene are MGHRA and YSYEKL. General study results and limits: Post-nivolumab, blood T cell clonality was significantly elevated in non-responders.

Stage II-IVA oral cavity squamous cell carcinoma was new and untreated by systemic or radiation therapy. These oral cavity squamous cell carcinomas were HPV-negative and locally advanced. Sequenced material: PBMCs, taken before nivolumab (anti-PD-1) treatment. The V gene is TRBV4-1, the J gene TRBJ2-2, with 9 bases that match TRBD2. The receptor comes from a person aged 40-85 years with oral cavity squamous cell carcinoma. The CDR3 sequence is CASSHLAGLNTGELFF. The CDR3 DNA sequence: TGCGCCAGCAGCCATCTAGCGGGGTTAAACACCGGGGAGCTGTTTTTT.